Below are 27 T cell receptor beta chains sequenced from a single sample in a study of blood T cells in healthy people across ages. A second PCR, run for roughly 7 to 11 cycles, used a sample-barcoded 5' primer plus a J-beta primer mix. TCRdb re-called the 5' RACE reads through MiXCR, storing one row per CDR3 protein. Of 1.5 million to 2 million distinct CDR3 sequences listed, roughly two fifths are singletons. Sequencing was performed on blood. All receptors come from a human donor in good health.

V gene TRBV20-1 combines with J gene TRBJ2-5; no clear D gene. CDR3 length equals 14 residues. Germline V gene sequence: CDR1 DFQATT, CDR2 SNEGSKA (reference sequence). V was shortened by 3 bases and J by 4 bases, with 15 bases between the two germline ends. CDR3 region: CSASSRMGIETQYF. The CDR3 region has the DNA TGCAGTGCTAGTAGTAGGATGGGGATAGAGACCCAGTACTTC.

This chain joins TRBV6-1 and TRBJ1-1, with D unresolved. The CDR3 contains 17 residues. Per germline, CDR1 MNHNS and CDR2 SASEGT. V was shortened by 7 bases and J by 0 bases, with 21 bases between the two germline ends. The CDR3 DNA sequence: TGTGCCAGCACCCCCGACTGGGCAGACTACATGAACACTGAAGCTTTCTTT. Translated: CASTPDWADYMNTEAFF.

CDR3 sequence reads: CASSQVISSGELFF. CDR3 DNA sequence: TGCGCCAGCAGCCAAGTAATATCGTCCGGGGAGCTGTTTTTT. The genes are TRBV4-3 and TRBJ2-2, with D unresolved. The CDR3 contains 14 residues. Germline V gene sequence: CDR1 LGHNA, CDR2 YSLEER. Trimming shortened V by 1 base and J by 6 bases, and 9 bases separated the two germline ends.

The rearrangement uses TRBV30 and TRBJ1-2; 7 bases are a match to TRBD1. This CDR3 is built from 13 residues. V lost 7 bases and J lost 5; bases outside the gene matches: 10. Germline loops: CDR1 GTSNPN, CDR2 SVGIG (reference sequence). CDR3 protein: CALEQGSYYGYTF. In DNA form, the CDR3 reads TGTGCCTTAGAACAGGGGTCCTATTATGGCTACACCTTC.

This clonotype has a handful of counts. The V call is TRBV28, the J call TRBJ2-1, with a possible D match to TRBD2 (5 bases). Trimming took off 6 bases at V and 10 bases at J, with 28 bases between the two ends. Germline values: CDR1 MDHEN, CDR2 SYDVKM. This CDR3 comprises 17 residues. The CDR3, as DNA: TGTGCCAGCAGAACCGATACGAAAGCTGGGAGCTCCTACGAGCAGTTCTTC. Translating gives CASRTDTKAGSSYEQFF.

The gene calls are TRBV7-6 and TRBJ2-3; D ambiguous. The ends were cut back, 5 bases at V and 7 bases at J, with 16 bases in the middle. Germline values: CDR1 SGHVS, CDR2 FNYEAQ. The CDR3 contains 14 residues. CDR3 loop: CASSPLTGWNTQYF. Written as DNA, the CDR3 is TGTGCCAGCAGCCCGTTAACTGGGTGGAATACGCAGTATTTT.

Points on this clonotype: Sequence at one end of the junction differs from germline and may be a read error. The V gene is TRBV10-3, the J gene TRBJ2-5; D gene uncertain. The CDR3 is 12 amino acids. Germline V lookup: CDR1 ENHRY, CDR2 SYGVKD. Written as DNA, the CDR3 is TGTACCATCAGTGAGTCTGGAGAGACCCAGTACTTC. It translates to CTISESGETQYF.

The chain recombines TRBV6-6 with TRBJ1-5, with D unclear. The CDR3 has 16 residues. Looked up from germline, CDR1 is MNHNY and CDR2 is SVGAGI (reference sequence). V lost 0 bases and J 3 bases, leaving 12 bases between the germline ends. The CDR3 coding sequence is TGTGCCAGCAGTTACTCCCCCTCGCCCTACAATCAGCCCCAGCATTTT. The encoded protein is CASSYSPSPYNQPQHF.

V is TRBV2 and J is TRBJ2-7, with TRBD1 matching 7 bases. The junction had 10 bases not matched to a gene; V was cut back by 5 bases and J by 3 bases. This CDR3 is built from 15 residues. Germline CDR1 reads SNHLY; CDR2 reads FYNNEI. This CDR3 is CASSRGTARVYEQYF. In DNA, the CDR3 is TGTGCCAGCAGTAGGGGGACAGCCAGGGTCTACGAGCAGTACTTC.

The chain recombines TRBV5-1 with TRBJ1-1; no clear D. Germline V gene sequence: CDR1 SGHRS, CDR2 YFSETQ. The CDR3 is 14 residues long. V lost 4 bases and J 5 bases, leaving 15 bases between the germline ends. In DNA, the CDR3 is TGCGCCAGCAGCCCCGGAGATTTCGGAACTGAAGCTTTCTTT. Its translation is CASSPGDFGTEAFF.

This clonotype was observed a single time. The rearrangement joins TRBV29-1 to TRBJ1-1; 7 bases line up with TRBD1. Germline V gene data show CDR1 as SQVTM and CDR2 as ANQGSEA. V trimming: 7 bases; J trimming: 5 bases; junction bases outside the gene matches: 10. The CDR3 consists of 13 residues. The CDR3 bases are TGCAGCGCACACCGACAGGGCGGGACTGAAGCTTTCTTT. It translates to CSAHRQGGTEAFF.

The CDR3 spells CASSFETGQRQYF. The DNA of the CDR3 is TGTGCCAGCAGTTTCGAAACAGGGCAACGGCAGTACTTC. This chain links TRBV28 with TRBJ2-5; TRBD1 might be the D (6 bases). Germline V gene data show CDR1 as MDHEN and CDR2 as SYDVKM. This CDR3 contains 13 residues. With 3 bases removed from V and 11 bases from J, the gap between germline ends came to 16 bases.

The chain joins TRBV28 to TRBJ1-5; D remains unclear. The CDR3 sequence is 13 residues long. Looked up from germline, CDR1 is MDHEN and CDR2 is SYDVKM. V lost 6 bases, J lost 4 bases, and 10 bases lay in between. CDR3 in DNA: TGTGCCAGCAGGCGGAGTCCGAATCAGCCCCAGCATTTT. It yields the protein CASRRSPNQPQHF.

Only a few counts were recorded for this clonotype. The rearrangement links TRBV10-3 to TRBJ1-1; 7 bases line up with TRBD1. The CDR3 is 14 amino acids. The J segment lost 6 bases and the V segment lost 1 base, leaving 5 bases of the junction unmatched. CDR1 and CDR2 (germline): ENHRY, SYGVKD. This CDR3 reads CAISELVGTAEAFF. The CDR3 DNA reads TGTGCCATCAGTGAGTTAGTCGGGACAGCTGAAGCTTTCTTT.

There are a few counts of this clonotype. This rearrangement joins TRBV25-1 to TRBJ2-7, with TRBD2 as a possible D gene (5 bases). The CDR3 is made up of 18 amino acids. The germline V gene encodes CDR1 MGHDK and CDR2 SYGVNS. Trimming took 4 bases from V and 3 from J, leaving 25 bases between them. The CDR3 DNA is TGTGCCAGCAGTGGCGGGCTAGGATCACCCCGATACTTCTACGAGCAGTACTTC. Protein sequence: CASSGGLGSPRYFYEQYF.

This sequence joins TRBV12-3 or TRBV12-4 and TRBJ1-5; no clear D. This CDR3 has 14 residues. The germline V and J ends were trimmed by 5 bases and 0 bases, with 8 bases remaining between them. CDR3 in DNA: TGTGCCAGCAGTGGCGGGTTTAGCAATCAGCCCCAGCATTTT. Protein product: CASSGGFSNQPQHF.

This clonotype has only a few counts. V usage is TRBV4-3 and J usage is TRBJ1-5; perhaps TRBD1 as D (5 bases). The CDR3 consists of 16 residues. The V end lost 0 bases, the J end lost 3 bases, and 12 bases lay between the germline ends. Germline assignment: CDR1 LGHNA and CDR2 YSLEER. In DNA, the CDR3 is TGCGCCAGCAGCCAAGAAACAGGCAACTACAATCAGCCCCAGCATTTT. It encodes CASSQETGNYNQPQHF.

This chain uses TRBV18 with TRBJ2-5, with a weak D call TRBD2 (5 bases). This CDR3 is 13 amino acids long. Trimming pared 8 bases from V and 5 bases from J, leaving 15 bases between. The germline V gene encodes CDR1 KGHSH and CDR2 LQKENI. CDR3 protein: CASTLGPSETQYF. The DNA of the CDR3 is TGTGCCAGCACACTAGGACCCTCGGAGACCCAGTACTTC.

This clonotype has just one count. The chain recombines TRBV4-2 with TRBJ1-1; D unresolved. Per the germline V gene, CDR1 is LGHNA and CDR2 is YNFKEQ. The V and J ends lost 0 bases and 6 bases respectively, with 5 bases between them. The CDR3 is 12 residues long. Here the CDR3 DNA reads TGTGCCAGCAGCCAAGAATCCGCTGAAGCTTTCTTT. The encoded protein is CASSQESAEAFF.

This clonotype turned up a few times. The chain recombines TRBV4-3 with TRBJ2-4; D is undetermined. V was shortened by 0 bases and J by 0 bases, with 18 bases between the two germline ends. This CDR3 region has 19 residues. CDR1 is LGHNA, CDR2 YSLEER, per germline. CDR3 nucleotide sequence: TGCGCCAGCAGCCAAGATCCGGGCCCTGAACCCTTAGCCAAAAACATTCAGTACTTC. Translation: CASSQDPGPEPLAKNIQYF.

This clonotype has only a few counts. J is TRBJ1-5 and V is TRBV16, with 7 bases identical to TRBD1. Per the germline V gene, CDR1 is KGHSY and CDR2 is FQNENV. This CDR3 comprises 14 residues. J was trimmed by 4 bases and V by 2 bases; bases with no gene match: 2. The CDR3 DNA reads TGTGCCAGCAGCCAAGGGACAGAAAATCAGCCCCAGCATTTT. This gives the protein CASSQGTENQPQHF.

J is TRBJ1-2 and V is TRBV6-2 or TRBV6-3; TRBD1 is a possible D gene (6 bases). CDR1 and CDR2 (germline): MNHEY, SVGEGT. Trimming took off 5 bases at V and 4 bases at J, with 14 bases between the two ends. The CDR3 sequence is 14 residues long. CDR3 loop: CASSRRTDFYGYTF. CDR3 nucleotide sequence: TGTGCCAGCAGTAGAAGGACAGACTTCTATGGCTACACCTTC.

The rearrangement joins TRBV20-1 to TRBJ2-3; D perhaps matches TRBD2 (7 bases). Germline V lookup: CDR1 DFQATT, CDR2 SNEGSKA (reference sequence). The V gene lost 0 bases and the J gene lost 3 bases, with 10 bases spanning the gap. The CDR3 has 14 amino acids. CDR3: CSARDRGATDTQYF. CDR3 nucleotide sequence: TGCAGTGCTAGAGATCGGGGGGCAACAGATACGCAGTATTTT.

The chain employs TRBV4-1 and TRBJ2-3; 10 positions match TRBD1. V trimming: 4 bases; J trimming: 1 base; junction bases outside the gene matches: 8. Germline V CDR1 and CDR2: MGHRA, YSYEKL. The CDR3 is 17 amino acids. CDR3 coding DNA: TGCGCCAGCAGCCCCTGGACAGGGGGAAGTGGCACAGATACGCAGTATTTT. Encoded protein: CASSPWTGGSGTDTQYF.

V and J are TRBV4-1 and TRBJ2-5; TRBD2 might be the D (6 bases). The J call could be wrong; TRBJ2-7 is a better fit for the DNA end. Germline V gene data show CDR1 as MGHRA and CDR2 as YSYEKL. The CDR3 has 17 residues. The CDR3 DNA reads TGCGCCAGCAGCCAATCGAGGCTAGCGCTAGGGGTCTACGAGCAGTACTTC. The encoded protein is CASSQSRLALGVYEQYF.

This clonotype was counted only a few times. V and J are TRBV6-1 and TRBJ2-7, with TRBD1 as a possible D gene (6 bases). The CDR3 covers 14 residues. Per the germline V gene, CDR1 is MNHNS and CDR2 is SASEGT. The V end lost 1 base, the J end lost 3 bases, and 10 bases lay between the germline ends. The CDR3 protein is CASSEGDTIYEQYF. CDR3 DNA: TGTGCCAGCAGTGAAGGGGACACCATCTACGAGCAGTACTTC.

The chain links TRBV2 to TRBJ1-1; possible D gene TRBD1, 5 bases. CDR3 size: 16 residues. Germline V CDR1 and CDR2: SNHLY, FYNNEI. Trimming took 5 bases from V and 0 from J, leaving 16 bases between them. CDR3: CASSSSPGRMNTEAFF. DNA for the CDR3: TGTGCCAGCAGTTCTAGTCCGGGACGGATGAACACTGAAGCTTTCTTT.